A single sample gave rise to the 32 T cell receptor beta chains below, sequenced in a study of blood T cell repertoires in COVID-19. TCRdb's copy holds only in-frame clones and misses some; the assay was immunoSEQ multiplex PCR. The top ten hold about 4.6% of the sample, which has a few hundred thousand clones, about 86% seen once. Sample: PBMCs or T cells enriched from blood (not recorded which). Source of these receptors: a woman in her twenties or thirties who had been exposed to COVID-19.

The chain carries TRBV19 and TRBJ1-4, with D perhaps matching TRBD1 (5 bases). Trimming stripped 5 bases from V and 7 bases from J, with 14 bases between. The CDR3 has 14 residues. The germline V gene encodes CDR1 LNHDA and CDR2 SQIVND (reference sequence). CDR3 sequence: CASSPGSWSEKLFF. CDR3 DNA sequence: TGTGCCAGTAGTCCAGGGTCGTGGAGTGAAAAACTGTTTTTT.

This clone was counted a single time. This sequence joins TRBV30 and TRBJ1-5; 7 nucleotides match TRBD1. The germline V gene encodes CDR1 GTSNPN and CDR2 SVGIG (reference sequence). The V segment lost 5 bases and the J segment 2 bases; nucleotides outside the gene matches: 3. The CDR3 runs to 13 residues. This chain's CDR3 is CAWATGGNQPQHF. The CDR3 nucleotides are TGTGCCTGGGCTACAGGGGGCAATCAGCCCCAGCATTTT.

The V call is TRBV27, the J call TRBJ2-3, with TRBD1 identical over 8 bases. Germline CDR1 is MNHEY and CDR2 is SMNVEV (reference sequence). The CDR3 is 13 amino acids. Trimming removed 7 bases from V and 5 bases from J; junction bases left unmatched: 5. For the CDR3, the DNA is TGTGCCAGCAAAGGACAGGGAAGAGATACGCAGTATTTT. It codes for CASKGQGRDTQYF.

The chain combines TRBV9 with TRBJ2-3; 8 bases align to TRBD2. CDR1 is SGDLS and CDR2 is YYNGEE in the germline V gene. The CDR3 spans 17 residues. The J segment lost 3 bases and the V segment lost 2 bases, leaving 11 bases of the junction unmatched. CDR3 amino acids: CASSVGSGTAATDTQYF. Written as DNA, the CDR3 is TGTGCCAGCAGCGTCGGTAGCGGGACCGCCGCAACAGATACGCAGTATTTT.

The rearrangement links TRBV6-2 or TRBV6-3 to TRBJ2-1; the D gene is possibly TRBD2 (6 bases). Trimming shortened V by 0 bases and J by 5 bases, and 14 bases separated the two germline ends. The V gene's germline CDR1 is MNHEY and CDR2 SVGEGT. This CDR3 contains 16 residues. The CDR3 here is CASSYSRVGRDNEQFF. CDR3 nucleotides: TGTGCCAGCAGTTACTCGAGGGTCGGGAGAGACAATGAGCAGTTCTTC.

The chain joins TRBV7-9 to TRBJ2-1; 15 positions agree with TRBD2. CDR1 and CDR2 from the germline V gene are SEHNR and FQNEAQ (reference sequence). The V segment lost 5 bases and the J segment 4 bases; nucleotides outside the gene matches: 9. CDR3 size: 18 residues. The CDR3 is CASSRTSGGETPYNEQFF. CDR3 nucleotides: TGTGCCAGCAGCCGGACTAGCGGGGGGGAGACACCTTACAATGAGCAGTTCTTC.

The chain couples TRBV10-2 to TRBJ2-3, with 10 bases that match TRBD1. The germline V gene has CDR1 WSHSY and CDR2 SAAADI. The CDR3 sequence is 16 residues long. J was trimmed by 0 bases and V by 4 bases; bases with no gene match: 4. The CDR3 DNA follows: TGCGCCAGCAGTGGGGACAGGGGCAGAAGCACAGATACGCAGTATTTT. Translated, it gives CASSGDRGRSTDTQYF.

The rearrangement links TRBV10-2 to TRBJ1-3; D is possibly TRBD1 (5 bases). The CDR3 spans 15 residues. V lost 3 bases and J lost 2, with 11 bases in between. Germline values: CDR1 WSHSY, CDR2 SAAADI. CDR3 in amino acids: CASSETRAAGNTIYF. CDR3 coding DNA: TGCGCCAGCAGTGAAACCAGGGCGGCTGGAAACACCATATATTTT.

The chain is built from TRBV5-6 and TRBJ1-1; D might be TRBD1 (5 bases). The CDR3 length is 16 residues. V was clipped by 2 bases and J by 0 bases, with 14 bases between them. CDR1 SGHDT and CDR2 YYEEEE come from the germline V gene. CDR3: CASSLPSGTLNTEAFF. The CDR3 bases are TGTGCCAGCAGCTTACCGTCAGGGACTCTGAACACTGAAGCTTTCTTT. Full variable domain (missing parts from reference TRBV5-6 and TRBJ1-1): DAGVTQSPTHLIKTRGQQVTLRCSPKSGHDTVSWYQQALGQGPQFIFQYYEEEERQRGNFPDRFSGHQFPNYSSELNVNALLLGDSALYLCASSLPSGTLNTEAFFGQGTRLTVV.

This chain links TRBV6-5 with TRBJ2-6, with D perhaps TRBD1 (6 bases). V dropped 6 bases and J dropped 6 bases, with 12 bases sitting between them. This CDR3 is 14 amino acids long. Germline CDR1 is MNHEY and CDR2 is SVGAGI. This chain's CDR3 is CASRLSGQANVLTF. In DNA form, the CDR3 reads TGTGCCAGCAGACTCTCGGGACAGGCCAACGTCCTGACTTTC.

This chain links TRBV2 with TRBJ2-7; 14 bases are shared with TRBD2. Germline CDR1 reads SNHLY; CDR2 reads FYNNEI. V trimming: 5 bases; J trimming: 6 bases; junction bases outside the gene matches: 6. The CDR3 spans 15 residues. CDR3 nucleotide sequence: TGTGCCAGCAGTTATGGACTAGCGGGGGGCATCGAGCAGTACTTC. It translates to CASSYGLAGGIEQYF.

V gene TRBV19 combines with J gene TRBJ2-7, with D possibly TRBD2 on 5 matching bases. The V and J ends lost 1 base and 2 bases respectively, with 12 bases between them. Germline CDR1 and CDR2: LNHDA and SQIVND (reference sequence). CDR3 length: 15 amino acids. Here the CDR3 DNA reads TGTGCCAGTAGTATAGTACCCGGGGAAACCTACGAGCAGTACTTC. This gives the protein CASSIVPGETYEQYF.

The chain has TRBV18 and TRBJ1-1; D is uncertain. Trimming took 6 bases from V and 4 from J, leaving 18 bases between them. This CDR3 region has 15 residues. Germline CDR1 is KGHSH and CDR2 is LQKENI. CDR3 region: CASSALSGSGTEAFF. CDR3 in DNA: TGTGCCAGCTCGGCGTTGAGTGGGAGTGGCACTGAAGCTTTCTTT.

The chain employs TRBV5-1 and TRBJ1-1, with 8 bases lining up with TRBD1. CDR1 and CDR2 from the germline V gene are SGHRS and YFSETQ. Trimming took 2 bases from V and 5 from J; bases not matched to a gene: 8. This CDR3 has 15 amino acids. The CDR3 reads CASSFTSYRGTEAFF. CDR3 nucleotides: TGCGCCAGCAGCTTCACAAGCTACAGGGGGACTGAAGCTTTCTTT.

J is TRBJ2-2 and V is TRBV7-8; 11 nucleotides agree with TRBD1. Germline V lookup: CDR1 SGHVS, CDR2 FQNEAQ. Trimming at V came to 0 bases and at J to 5 bases, leaving 2 bases not matched to a gene. This CDR3 contains 16 residues. This CDR3 is CASSLARDRGTGELFF. The CDR3 DNA sequence: TGTGCCAGCAGCTTAGCCCGGGACAGGGGGACCGGGGAGCTGTTTTTT.

CDR3: CASSNGRQYDNQPQHF. CDR3 DNA sequence: TGTGCCAGCAGCAACGGGAGGCAGTATGACAATCAGCCCCAGCATTTT. The genes are TRBV21-1 and TRBJ1-5. TRBV21-1 is tagged as a pseudogene. The length of the CDR3 is 16 residues.

V gene TRBV24-1 combines with J gene TRBJ1-1; the D gene is possibly TRBD1 (5 bases). The CDR3 has 20 amino acids. Germline V gene sequence: CDR1 KGHDR, CDR2 SFDVKD. Trimming shortened V by 3 bases and J by 0 bases, and 25 bases separated the two germline ends. Here the CDR3 DNA reads TGTGCCACCAGTGATCCATCCCGGAAAGCGGGGGATACTATGAACACTGAAGCTTTCTTT. Translation: CATSDPSRKAGDTMNTEAFF.

There are a few counts of this clone. The chain employs TRBV25-1 and TRBJ2-1, with 7 bases aligning to TRBD2. CDR1 is MGHDK, CDR2 SYGVNS, per germline. J gave up 9 bases and V 2 bases, and 7 bases lay outside the gene matches. CDR3 length equals 14 residues. This CDR3 reads CASSEHGGGSEQFF. In DNA, the CDR3 is TGTGCCAGCAGTGAACATGGCGGGGGTTCTGAGCAGTTCTTC.

This chain links TRBV2 with TRBJ2-7; tentative D call: TRBD1 (6 bases). Trimming removed 3 bases at V and 6 bases at J, with 12 bases between. Germline CDR1 SNHLY, CDR2 FYNNEI. The CDR3 loop spans 13 amino acids. CDR3 bases: TGTGCCAGCAGTGACTACAGGGCGGGCGAGCAGTACTTC. Its translation: CASSDYRAGEQYF.

The chain links TRBV12-3 or TRBV12-4 to TRBJ2-1, with D unresolved. There are 13 residues in the CDR3. V dropped 1 base and J dropped 8 bases, with 9 bases sitting between them. The CDR3: CASSLGSWHEQFF. The DNA of the CDR3 is TGTGCCAGCAGTTTAGGGTCTTGGCATGAGCAGTTCTTC.

This rearrangement joins TRBV6-1 to TRBJ1-2; D gene unclear. Germline loops: CDR1 MNHNS, CDR2 SASEGT. The CDR3 has 12 residues. The germline V and J ends were trimmed by 1 base and 6 bases, with 6 bases remaining between them. The CDR3 here is CASSEVLNGYTF. Written as DNA, the CDR3 is TGTGCCAGCAGTGAAGTGTTAAATGGCTACACCTTC.

This clone was detected only once. The chain combines TRBV3-1 (or the pseudogene TRBV3-2) with TRBJ2-5, with D perhaps TRBD1 (6 bases). The germline V and J ends were trimmed by 1 base and 4 bases, with 10 bases remaining between them. Germline V lookup: CDR1 LGHDT, CDR2 YNNKEL (reference sequence). The CDR3 extends over 14 amino acids. CDR3 in amino acids: CASSQVDRRETQYF. CDR3 bases: TGTGCCAGCAGCCAAGTAGACAGGCGAGAGACCCAGTACTTC.

This clone has more than one count but fewer than ten. V usage is TRBV7-2 and J usage is TRBJ1-2, with 9 bases that match TRBD1. Looked up from germline, CDR1 is SGHTA and CDR2 is FQGNSA. The CDR3 spans 15 residues. The trim removed 1 base at V and 7 bases at J, leaving 7 bases unmatched. Here the CDR3 reads CASSLGGTGKGGYTF. The CDR3 nucleotides are TGTGCCAGCAGCTTAGGGGGGACAGGGAAGGGTGGCTACACCTTC.

This clone was counted a single time. V gene TRBV11-2 combines with J gene TRBJ1-1, with D uncertain. Deletions cut 1 base from V and 11 bases from J, with 17 bases between. The CDR3 runs 14 residues. Germline values: CDR1 SGHAT, CDR2 FQNNGV. CDR3 nucleotides: TGTGCCAGCAGCTTAGGTGCCGTAAGCCCCGAGGCTTTCTTT. This sequence encodes CASSLGAVSPEAFF.

V is TRBV6-1 and J is TRBJ1-2, with D hard to call. V dropped 2 bases and J dropped 2 bases, with 12 bases sitting between them. Germline assignment: CDR1 MNHNS and CDR2 SASEGT. This CDR3 is 15 amino acids long. The CDR3 DNA is TGTGCCAGCAGTGAACTGGCCCAAGCGAACTATGGCTACACCTTC. This gives the protein CASSELAQANYGYTF.

The V call is TRBV12-3 or TRBV12-4, the J call TRBJ1-6; D uncertain. Trimming removed 6 bases from V and 1 base from J, with 4 bases in between. The CDR3 extends over 13 amino acids. The CDR3 sequence: CASRRSYNSPLHF. CDR3 sequence (DNA): TGTGCCAGCAGGAGGTCCTATAATTCACCCCTCCACTTT.

V usage is TRBV19 and J usage is TRBJ1-2; D perhaps matches TRBD1 (5 bases). Germline CDR1 is LNHDA and CDR2 is SQIVND (reference sequence). Trimming pared 1 base from V and 8 bases from J, leaving 17 bases between. The CDR3 is made up of 15 amino acids. The CDR3 coding sequence is TGTGCCAGTAGTATAGTAGGTGTCCAGGGAAAGGGCTACACCTTC. Translated: CASSIVGVQGKGYTF. The full variable domain, with the rest looked up from reference TRBV19 and TRBJ1-2, is DGGITQSPKYLFRKEGQNVTLSCEQNLNHDAMYWYRQDPGQGLRLIYYSQIVNDFQKGDIAEGYSVSREKKESFPLTVTSAQKNPTAFYLCASSIVGVQGKGYTFGSGTRLTVV.

The J gene is TRBJ1-2, the V gene TRBV11-3, with a weak D call TRBD1 (6 bases). CDR1 and CDR2 from the germline V gene are SGHNT and YENEEA. Trimming left V 3 bases short and J 2 bases short, with 7 bases between. The CDR3 has 13 amino acids. CDR3 sequence reads: CASSFTGNYGYTF. The CDR3 coding sequence is TGTGCCAGCAGCTTTACAGGGAACTATGGCTACACCTTC.

The chain uses TRBV19 and TRBJ1-5; no firm D call. This CDR3 is built from 12 residues. The germline V gene encodes CDR1 LNHDA and CDR2 SQIVND (reference sequence). V lost 6 bases and J lost 5, with 8 bases in between. This CDR3 is CASRDGDQPQHF. CDR3 DNA sequence: TGTGCCAGTAGGGACGGGGATCAGCCCCAGCATTTT.

The chain joins TRBV19 to TRBJ1-3; unclear D gene. Deletions cut 5 bases from V and 0 bases from J, with 8 bases between. This CDR3 is 14 amino acids long. Germline values: CDR1 LNHDA, CDR2 SQIVND (reference sequence). The DNA for the CDR3 is TGTGCCAGTAGTGAGTCCAACTCTGGAAACACCATATATTTT. The encoded protein is CASSESNSGNTIYF.

This clone was seen only a few times. The V call is TRBV11-3, the J call TRBJ1-1; D might be TRBD1 (5 bases). The CDR3 extends over 14 amino acids. The V gene's germline CDR1 is SGHNT and CDR2 YENEEA. Trimming removed 1 base at V and 5 bases at J, with 11 bases between. The CDR3 here is CASSLGGTGTEAFF. CDR3 coding DNA: TGTGCCAGCAGCTTAGGGGGGACTGGGACTGAAGCTTTCTTT.

This chain joins TRBV5-1 and TRBJ1-4; tentative D call: TRBD1 (5 bases). Trimming cost V 2 bases and J 4 bases, with 18 bases left between them. The CDR3 sequence is 17 residues long. The V gene's germline CDR1 is SGHRS and CDR2 YFSETQ. The CDR3 spells CASSFVLMGGHNEKLFF. CDR3 in DNA: TGCGCCAGCAGCTTTGTACTCATGGGCGGACATAATGAAAAACTGTTTTTT.